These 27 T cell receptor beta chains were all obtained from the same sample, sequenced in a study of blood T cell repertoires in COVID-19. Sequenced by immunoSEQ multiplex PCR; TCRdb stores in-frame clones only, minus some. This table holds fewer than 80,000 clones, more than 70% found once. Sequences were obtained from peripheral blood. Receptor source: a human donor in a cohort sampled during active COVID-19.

CDR3 protein: CASSQPSGRGSYEQYF. The DNA for the CDR3 is TGTGCCAGCAGCCAACCCAGCGGGAGGGGCTCCTACGAGCAGTACTTC. This rearrangement joins TRBV6-6 to TRBJ2-7, with 10 bases identical to TRBD2. Germline CDR1 and CDR2: MNHNY and SVGAGI (reference sequence). This CDR3 contains 16 residues. With V trimmed by 6 bases and J by 0 bases, 8 bases remained unmatched.

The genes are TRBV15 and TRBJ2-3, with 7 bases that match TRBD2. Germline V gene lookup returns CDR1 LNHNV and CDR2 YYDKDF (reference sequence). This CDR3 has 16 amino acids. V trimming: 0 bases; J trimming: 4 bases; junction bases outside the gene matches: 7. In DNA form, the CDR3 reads TGTGCCACCAGCAGAGAGATCACTAGCGCATCAGATACGCAGTATTTT. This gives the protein CATSREITSASDTQYF.

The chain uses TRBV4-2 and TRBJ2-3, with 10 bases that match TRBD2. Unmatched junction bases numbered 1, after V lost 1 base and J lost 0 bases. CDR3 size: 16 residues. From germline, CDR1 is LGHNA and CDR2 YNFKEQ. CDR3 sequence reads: CASSQASGSSTDTQYF. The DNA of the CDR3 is TGTGCCAGCAGCCAAGCTAGCGGGAGCAGCACAGATACGCAGTATTTT.

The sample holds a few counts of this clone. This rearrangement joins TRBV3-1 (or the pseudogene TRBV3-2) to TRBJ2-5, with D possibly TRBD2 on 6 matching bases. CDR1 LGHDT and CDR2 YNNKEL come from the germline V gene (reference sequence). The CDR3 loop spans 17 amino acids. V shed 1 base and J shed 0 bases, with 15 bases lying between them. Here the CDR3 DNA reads TGTGCCAGCAGCCAAGGGGAGGCAGGCTACTACCAAGAGACCCAGTACTTC. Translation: CASSQGEAGYYQETQYF.

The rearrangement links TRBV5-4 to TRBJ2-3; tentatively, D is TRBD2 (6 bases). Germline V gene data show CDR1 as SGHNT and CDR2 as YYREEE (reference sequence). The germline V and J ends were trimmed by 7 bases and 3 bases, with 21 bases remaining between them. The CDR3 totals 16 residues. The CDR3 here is CASSPVVWDSTDTQYF. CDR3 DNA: TGTGCCAGCTCTCCCGTCGTCTGGGACTCTACAGATACGCAGTATTTT.

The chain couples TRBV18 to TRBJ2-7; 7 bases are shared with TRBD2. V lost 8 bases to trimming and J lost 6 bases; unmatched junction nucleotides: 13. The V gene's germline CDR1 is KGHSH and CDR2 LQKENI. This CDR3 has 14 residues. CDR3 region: CASRGLAASVEQYF. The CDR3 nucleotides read TGTGCCAGCCGAGGGCTAGCGGCGTCTGTCGAGCAGTACTTC.

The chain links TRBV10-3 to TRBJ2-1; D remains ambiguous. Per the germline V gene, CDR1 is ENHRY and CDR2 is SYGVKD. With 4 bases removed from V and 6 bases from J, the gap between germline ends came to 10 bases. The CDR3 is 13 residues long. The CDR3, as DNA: TGTGCCATCAGTGCCACTACCCCCAATGAGCAGTTCTTC. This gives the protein CAISATTPNEQFF.

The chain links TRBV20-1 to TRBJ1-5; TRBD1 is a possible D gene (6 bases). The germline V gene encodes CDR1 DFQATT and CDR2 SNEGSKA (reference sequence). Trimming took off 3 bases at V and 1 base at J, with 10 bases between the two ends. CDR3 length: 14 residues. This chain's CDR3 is CSASSGASNQPQHF. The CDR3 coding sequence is TGCAGTGCTAGTTCAGGGGCGAGCAATCAGCCCCAGCATTTT.

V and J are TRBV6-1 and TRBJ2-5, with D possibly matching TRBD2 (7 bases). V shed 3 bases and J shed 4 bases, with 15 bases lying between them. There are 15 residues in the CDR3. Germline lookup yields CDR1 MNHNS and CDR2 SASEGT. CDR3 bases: TGTGCCAGCAGTGAGGTGGGAGGGGGTGTAGAGACCCAGTACTTC. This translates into CASSEVGGGVETQYF.

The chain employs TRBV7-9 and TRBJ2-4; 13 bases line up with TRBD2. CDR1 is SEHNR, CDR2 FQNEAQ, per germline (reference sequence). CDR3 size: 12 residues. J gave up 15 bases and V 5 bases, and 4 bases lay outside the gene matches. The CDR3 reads CASSLGLAGAYF. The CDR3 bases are TGTGCCAGCAGCCTCGGACTAGCGGGAGCGTACTTC.

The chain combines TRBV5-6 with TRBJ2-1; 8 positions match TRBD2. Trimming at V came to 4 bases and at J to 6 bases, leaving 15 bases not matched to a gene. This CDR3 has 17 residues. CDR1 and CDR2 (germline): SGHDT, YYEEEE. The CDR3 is CASSRTTSGSWVNEQFF. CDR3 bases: TGTGCCAGCAGCCGTACCACGAGCGGGAGTTGGGTCAATGAGCAGTTCTTC. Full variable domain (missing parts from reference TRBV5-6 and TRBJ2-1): DAGVTQSPTHLIKTRGQQVTLRCSPKSGHDTVSWYQQALGQGPQFIFQYYEEEERQRGNFPDRFSGHQFPNYSSELNVNALLLGDSALYLCASSRTTSGSWVNEQFFGPGTRLTVL.

Here the CDR3 DNA reads TGTGCCAGCAGCCTCCTAGCGGCATCTAGCACAGATACGCAGTATTTT. It codes for CASSLLAASSTDTQYF. The chain couples TRBV3-1 (or the pseudogene TRBV3-2) to TRBJ2-3, with 7 nucleotides matching TRBD2. This CDR3 comprises 16 residues. Germline V lookup: CDR1 LGHDT, CDR2 YNNKEL (reference sequence). V lost 4 bases to trimming and J lost 0 bases; unmatched junction nucleotides: 7.

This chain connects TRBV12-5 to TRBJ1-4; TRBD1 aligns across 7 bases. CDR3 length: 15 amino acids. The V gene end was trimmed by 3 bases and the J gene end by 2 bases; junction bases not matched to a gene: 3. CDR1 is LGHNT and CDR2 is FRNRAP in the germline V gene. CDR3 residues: CASGLSTGTNEKLFF. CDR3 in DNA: TGTGCTAGTGGTTTATCGACAGGGACTAATGAAAAACTGTTTTTT.

The CDR3 sequence: CASSFGQGAEQYF. In nucleotides, the CDR3 is TGTGCCAGTAGTTTCGGACAGGGGGCAGAGCAGTACTTC. The rearrangement uses TRBV19 and TRBJ2-7, with 11 bases that match TRBD1. The junction had 4 bases not matched to a gene; V was cut back by 5 bases and J by 7 bases. This CDR3 comprises 13 residues. The germline V gene has CDR1 LNHDA and CDR2 SQIVND (reference sequence). Using reference TRBV19 and TRBJ2-7 for the parts outside the CDR3, the full variable domain is DGGITQSPKYLFRKEGQNVTLSCEQNLNHDAMYWYRQDPGQGLRLIYYSQIVNDFQKGDIAEGYSVSREKKESFPLTVTSAQKNPTAFYLCASSFGQGAEQYFGPGTRLTVT.

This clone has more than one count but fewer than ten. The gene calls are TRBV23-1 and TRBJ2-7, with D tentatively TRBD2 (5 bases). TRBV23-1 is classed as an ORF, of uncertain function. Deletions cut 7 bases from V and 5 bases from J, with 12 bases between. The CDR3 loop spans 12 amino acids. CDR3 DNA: TGCGCCAGCACGGTAGGGAGCCACGAGCAGTACTTC. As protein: CASTVGSHEQYF.

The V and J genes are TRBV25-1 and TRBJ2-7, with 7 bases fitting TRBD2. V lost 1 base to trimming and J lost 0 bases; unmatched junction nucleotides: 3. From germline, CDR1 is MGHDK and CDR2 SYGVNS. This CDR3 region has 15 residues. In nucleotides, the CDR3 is TGTGCCAGCAGTGAATTGGGCGGGAGCTCCTACGAGCAGTACTTC. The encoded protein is CASSELGGSSYEQYF.

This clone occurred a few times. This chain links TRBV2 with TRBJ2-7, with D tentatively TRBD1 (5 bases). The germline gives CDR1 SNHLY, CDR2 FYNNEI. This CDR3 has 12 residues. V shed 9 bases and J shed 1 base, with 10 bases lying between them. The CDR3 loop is CARGRVSYEQYF. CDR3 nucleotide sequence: TGTGCCAGAGGCAGGGTATCCTACGAGCAGTACTTC. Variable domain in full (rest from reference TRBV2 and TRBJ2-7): EPEVTQTPSHQVTQMGQEVILRCVPISNHLYFYWYRQILGQKVEFLVSFYNNEISEKSEIFDDQFSVERPDGSNFTLKIRSTKLEDSAMYFCARGRVSYEQYFGPGTRLTVT.

CDR3 residues: CASSVLGGSNTGELFF. CDR3 DNA sequence: TGTGCCAGCAGCGTACTCGGAGGGTCCAACACCGGGGAGCTGTTTTTT. V is TRBV5-6 and J is TRBJ2-2, with a possible D match to TRBD2 (6 bases). V was trimmed by 4 bases and J by 2 bases, leaving 15 bases between them. CDR3 size: 16 residues. In germline, CDR1 is SGHDT, CDR2 YYEEEE.

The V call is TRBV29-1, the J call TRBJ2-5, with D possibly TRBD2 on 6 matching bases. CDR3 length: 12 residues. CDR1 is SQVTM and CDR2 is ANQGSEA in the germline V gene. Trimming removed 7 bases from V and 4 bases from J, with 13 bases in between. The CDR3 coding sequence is TGCAGCGCCACCCTGGGGGGAGAGACCCAGTACTTC. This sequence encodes CSATLGGETQYF.

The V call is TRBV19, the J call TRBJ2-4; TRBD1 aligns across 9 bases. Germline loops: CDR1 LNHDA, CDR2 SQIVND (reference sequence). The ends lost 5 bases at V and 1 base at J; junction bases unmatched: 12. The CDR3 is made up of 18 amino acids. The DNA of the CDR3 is TGTGCCAGTAGTGGGACAGGGTTCTCTCGGGGGGCCAAAAACATTCAGTACTTC. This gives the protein CASSGTGFSRGAKNIQYF.

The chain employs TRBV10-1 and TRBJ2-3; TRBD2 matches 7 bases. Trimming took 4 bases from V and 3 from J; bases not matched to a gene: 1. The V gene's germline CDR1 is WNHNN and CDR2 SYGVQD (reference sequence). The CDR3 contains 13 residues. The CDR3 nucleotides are TGCGCCAGCAGTGCACTAGCGACAGATACGCAGTATTTT. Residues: CASSALATDTQYF.

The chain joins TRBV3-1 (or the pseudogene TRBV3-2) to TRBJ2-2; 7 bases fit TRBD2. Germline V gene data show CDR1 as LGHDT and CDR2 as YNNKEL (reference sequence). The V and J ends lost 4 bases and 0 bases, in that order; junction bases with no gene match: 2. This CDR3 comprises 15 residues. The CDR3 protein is CASSRDYPNTGELFF. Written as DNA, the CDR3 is TGTGCCAGCAGCCGGGACTACCCGAACACCGGGGAGCTGTTTTTT.

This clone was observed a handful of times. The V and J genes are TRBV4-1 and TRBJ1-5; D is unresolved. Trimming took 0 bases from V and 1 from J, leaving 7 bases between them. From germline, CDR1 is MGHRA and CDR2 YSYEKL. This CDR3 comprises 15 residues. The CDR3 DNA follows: TGCGCCAGCAGCCAAGACTACTCCAGCAATCAGCCCCAGCATTTT. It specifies CASSQDYSSNQPQHF.

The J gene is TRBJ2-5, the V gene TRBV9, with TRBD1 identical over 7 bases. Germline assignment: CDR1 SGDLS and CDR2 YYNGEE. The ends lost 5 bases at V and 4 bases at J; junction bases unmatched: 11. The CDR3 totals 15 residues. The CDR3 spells CASSKLEGAGETQYF. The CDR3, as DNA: TGTGCCAGCAGTAAACTTGAGGGGGCGGGAGAGACCCAGTACTTC.

CDR3 protein: CASSPLRAGVPKNIQYF. The DNA for the CDR3 is TGTGCCAGCTCACCACTGAGGGCAGGGGTGCCCAAAAACATTCAGTACTTC. The chain employs TRBV18 and TRBJ2-4; possible D gene TRBD1, 6 bases. Trimming removed 1 base from V and 2 bases from J, with 15 bases in between. The germline V gene has CDR1 KGHSH and CDR2 LQKENI. The CDR3 covers 17 residues.

The CDR3 loop reads CATSAGAHFQGAYEQYF. The CDR3 DNA is TGTGCCACCAGTGCGGGTGCTCATTTCCAGGGGGCCTACGAGCAGTACTTC. The chain joins TRBV15 to TRBJ2-7; 7 bases agree with TRBD1. The CDR3 spans 17 residues. Germline V gene lookup returns CDR1 LNHNV and CDR2 YYDKDF (reference sequence). J gave up 2 bases and V 6 bases, and 16 bases lay outside the gene matches.

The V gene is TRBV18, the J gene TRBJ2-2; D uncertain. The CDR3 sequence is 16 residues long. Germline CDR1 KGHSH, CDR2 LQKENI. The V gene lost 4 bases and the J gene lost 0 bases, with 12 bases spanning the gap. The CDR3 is CASSLNRVANTGELFF. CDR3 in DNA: TGTGCCAGCTCACTAAACCGGGTCGCGAACACCGGGGAGCTGTTTTTT.